The rows below give T cell receptor beta chains drawn from one sample of a study of T cells in Graves' hyperthyroidism and ophthalmopathy. TCRdb independently ran MiXCR on the multiplex PCR reads; one entry per CDR3 protein. The table records over 500,000 distinct CDR3 sequences, 17% of them present only once. Sequencing input: blood. These receptors originate from a woman aged 18-29 years with Graves' ophthalmopathy. Both conserved end residues are part of each CDR3. The D gene is left open where the match is weak. Some rows have no size entry. The others give once, few or many, or a class for an expanded clone.

clone_size | j_call | v_call | d_call | cdr3_nt | cdr3_aa
many | TRBJ1-2 | TRBV5-5 | TRBD1 | TGTGCCAGCAGCCTCGGGACAGGGATCTATGGCTACACCTTC | CASSLGTGIYGYTF
- | TRBJ2-5 | TRBV11-2 | - | TGTGCCAGCAGCCCCCCCAGCATGGCCGTTGGAGAGACCCAGTACTTC | CASSPPSMAVGETQYF
many | TRBJ2-3 | TRBV20-1 | TRBD2 | TGCAGTGCCCTGACTAGCGGGAGCACAGATACGCAGTATTTT | CSALTSGSTDTQYF
few | TRBJ1-3 | TRBV12-3/TRBV12-4 | TRBD1 | TGTGCCAGCACCTTGGAGGGACAGTTATCTGGAAACACCATATATTTT | CASTLEGQLSGNTIYF
- | TRBJ2-1 | TRBV5-6 | TRBD1 | TGTGCCAGCAGCTTGGTGTCGGCAGGGGGTTACCACGGGAATGAGCAGTTCTTC | CASSLVSAGGYHGNEQFF
many | TRBJ2-1 | TRBV2 | TRBD2 | TGTGCCAGCAGTGAAGCGCTTCCATGGACTAGCGGGGTCCCCTCCTACAATGAGCAGTTCTTC | CASSEALPWTSGVPSYNEQFF
- | TRBJ1-4 | TRBV10-2 | - | TGCGCCAGCAAGTCGGGTTGGGCTGAAAAACTGTTTTTT | CASKSGWAEKLFF
- | TRBJ2-3 | TRBV19 | TRBD2 | TGTGCCAGTAGTATATTACTAGCGGTCACAGATACGCAGTATTTT | CASSILLAVTDTQYF
few | TRBJ2-2 | TRBV9 | - | TGTGCCAGCAGCCCCTCCCTCAGGGGAACCGGGGAGCTGTTTTTT | CASSPSLRGTGELFF
few | TRBJ2-3 | TRBV7-2 | - | TGTGCCAGCATCTTAGGACCAGACACAGATACGCAGTATTTT | CASILGPDTDTQYF
many | TRBJ2-2 | TRBV3-1 | - | TGTGCCAGCAGCGGAGGACCGGAGCTGTTTTTT | CASSGGPELFF
- | TRBJ1-5 | TRBV7-6 | - | TGTGCCAGCGGGGAATCGTCTTATCAGCCCCAGCATTTT | CASGESSYQPQHF
- | TRBJ2-7 | TRBV13 | - | TGTGCCAGCAGCTCGGCACTAGCAGTCTACGAGCAGTACTTC | CASSSALAVYEQYF
many | TRBJ2-3 | TRBV6-1 | TRBD2 | TGTGCCAGCAGAGGAGCGGGGGGGGCTGATACGCAGTATTTT | CASRGAGGADTQYF
few | TRBJ1-1 | TRBV4-1 | - | TGCGCCAGCAGCCAAGGACAAAAGAACACTGAAGCTTTCTTT | CASSQGQKNTEAFF
many | TRBJ2-7 | TRBV28 | - | TGTGCCAGCCTGGGGGCGAGACTAGTTTACGAGCAGTACTTC | CASLGARLVYEQYF
- | TRBJ2-3 | TRBV7-2 | TRBD2 | TGTGCCAGCAGCTTAGTACTAGCGGGAGGGGGTTCTAGCACAGATACGCAGTATTTT | CASSLVLAGGGSSTDTQYF
few | TRBJ2-5 | TRBV7-9 | - | TGTGCCAGCAGCTTAGGGCCCGGAGTAGGGCGAGAAAAAGAGACCCAGTACTTC | CASSLGPGVGREKETQYF
- | TRBJ1-2 | TRBV10-1 | - | TGCGCCAGCAGTGAGTTCAGCCTCTATGGCTACACCTTC | CASSEFSLYGYTF
many | TRBJ2-1 | TRBV6-2/TRBV6-3 | TRBD2 | TGTGCCAGCAGTTATATGGAGAGCGGGAGACGGGATGAGCAGTTCTTC | CASSYMESGRRDEQFF
- | TRBJ1-1 | TRBV28 | TRBD1 | TGTGCCAGCAGTTTTAGGGGACAGGGGGGGACTGAAGCTTTCTTT | CASSFRGQGGTEAFF
many | TRBJ1-5 | TRBV6-5 | - | TGTGCCAGCAGTTACGCCGACAAGAATAGCAATCAGCCCCAGCATTTT | CASSYADKNSNQPQHF
many | TRBJ2-1 | TRBV3-1 | - | TGTGCCAGCAGCCAGGGGGCTGAGCAGTTCTTC | CASSQGAEQFF
few | TRBJ2-1 | TRBV29-1 | - | TGCAGCGTTGTCTGGACTAATTACAATGAGCAGTTCTTC | CSVVWTNYNEQFF
many | TRBJ1-4 | TRBV18 | - | TGTGCCAGCTCACCAGGCCAGGCCAGGGAAAAACTGTTTTTT | CASSPGQAREKLFF
many | TRBJ1-5 | TRBV6-2/TRBV6-3 | - | TGTGCCAGCAGTTACGTTGGCAGCGAAAATCAACCCCAGCATTTT | CASSYVGSENQPQHF
many | TRBJ1-1 | TRBV30 | - | TGTGCCTGCAAACCCCATGCGAACACTGAAGCTTTCTTT | CACKPHANTEAFF
many | TRBJ1-2 | TRBV6-1 | TRBD1 | TGTGCCAGCAGCCGACAGGGGCCCAACTATGGCTACACCTTC | CASSRQGPNYGYTF
few | TRBJ2-4 | TRBV10-1 | TRBD1 | TGCGCCAGCAGTGAGGGGACAGCCGTCCGGGCCAAAAACATTCAGTACTTC | CASSEGTAVRAKNIQYF
many | TRBJ2-2 | TRBV30 | - | TGTGCCTGGAGTGTACAAGGTCCCGGGGAGCTGTTTTTT | CAWSVQGPGELFF
few | TRBJ1-4 | TRBV7-6 | - | TGTGCCAGCAGCTCCCCTTATCGACGGAATGAAAAACTGTTTTTT | CASSSPYRRNEKLFF
many | TRBJ1-1 | TRBV11-2 | - | TGTGCCAGCAGCTTAGGGAAGACAGGCGTCACTGAAGCTTTCTTT | CASSLGKTGVTEAFF
- | TRBJ1-6 | TRBV30 | - | TGTGCCTGGAGTCCACAGGGTGGGTCCTATAATTCACCCCTCCACTTT | CAWSPQGGSYNSPLHF
many | TRBJ1-5 | TRBV20-1 | - | TGCAGTGCCCGTCCTCAGGACAATCAGCCCCAGCATTTT | CSARPQDNQPQHF
few | TRBJ2-3 | TRBV28 | - | TGTGCCAGCAGTTTCGACAGACTCACAGATACGCAGTATTTT | CASSFDRLTDTQYF
few | TRBJ1-1 | TRBV28 | - | TGTGCCAGCAGTTCCTCAGGGTCTGGTGAAGCTTCCTTT | CASSSSGSGEASF
few | TRBJ2-1 | TRBV5-1 | TRBD2 | TGCGCCAGCAGCTGGGCCGGGACTAGCGGGATTCGTGAGCAGTTCTTC | CASSWAGTSGIREQFF
- | TRBJ2-7 | TRBV20-1 | - | TGCAGTGCACCACAGGGTTTCCCTACCTACGAGCAGTACTTC | CSAPQGFPTYEQYF
many | TRBJ1-5 | TRBV6-2/TRBV6-3 | - | TGTGCCAGCAGTTGGTTGTTAGGACAGAGGGCCGGTCAGCCCCAGCATTTT | CASSWLLGQRAGQPQHF
- | TRBJ2-7 | TRBV7-2 | - | TGTACCAGCAGGACTATTGAATTGGACGAGCAGTACTTC | CTSRTIELDEQYF
many | TRBJ2-7 | TRBV6-1 | TRBD2 | TGTGCCAGCAGGACCCGGGCTAGCGGGTGGCACGTCGAGCAGTACTTC | CASRTRASGWHVEQYF
many | TRBJ2-3 | TRBV7-3 | TRBD2 | TGTGCCAGCAGCTTAGGGACGGGGGGGAATAGTCCGAGCACAGATACGCAGTATTTT | CASSLGTGGNSPSTDTQYF
few | TRBJ2-5 | TRBV7-9 | TRBD2 | TGTGCCAGCAGCAGGACTAGCGGGGGGCTCCGAGAGACCCAGTACTTC | CASSRTSGGLRETQYF
many | TRBJ2-3 | TRBV2 | - | TGTGCCAGCAGTGAGAGGGGGGTTTCGATAGATACGCAGTATTTT | CASSERGVSIDTQYF
- | TRBJ2-3 | TRBV24-1 | TRBD2 | TGTGCCACCAAAGGTAGCGGGAGATTCGCAGATACGCAGTATTTT | CATKGSGRFADTQYF
few | TRBJ2-2 | TRBV7-9 | TRBD1 | TGTGCCAGCAGAAGCGGACAGGGGGTAAACACCGGGGAGCTGTTTTTT | CASRSGQGVNTGELFF
many | TRBJ2-7 | TRBV6-1 | TRBD1 | TGTGCCAGCAGGGGGACAGGGGCCAACGAGCAGTACTTC | CASRGTGANEQYF
many | TRBJ2-6 | TRBV6-4 | TRBD2 | TGTGCCAGCAGTGACTCGGGAGGGCAGGGGGCCAACGTCCTGACTTTC | CASSDSGGQGANVLTF
many | TRBJ1-2 | TRBV28 | - | TGTGCCAGCAGTTTATGGCGGACCTGGGCTTACTATGGCTACACCTTC | CASSLWRTWAYYGYTF
few | TRBJ2-3 | TRBV2 | TRBD2 | TGTGCCAGCAGTCCCTCTAGCGGGAGAGGGACAGATACGCAGTATTTT | CASSPSSGRGTDTQYF
- | TRBJ2-3 | TRBV4-2 | - | TGTGCCAGCAGCCAAGAGCTAGTCCGGCGAGCAGATACGCAGTATTTT | CASSQELVRRADTQYF
- | TRBJ1-6 | TRBV7-2 | - | TGTGCCAGCAGCTTAGGAGGGATTCGTTCACCCCTCCACTTT | CASSLGGIRSPLHF
many | TRBJ1-1 | TRBV6-2/TRBV6-3 | - | TGTGCCAGCAGCTCGCTTCGGGGCACTGAAGCTTTCTTT | CASSSLRGTEAFF
- | TRBJ2-2 | TRBV24-1 | - | TGTGCCACCAGTGAGAAGGACAGTCCGAACACCGGGGAGCTGTTTTTT | CATSEKDSPNTGELFF
many | TRBJ2-7 | TRBV6-1 | TRBD1 | TGTGCCAGCAGTGCCCCTCAAGGACAGGGGGACGAGCAGTACTTC | CASSAPQGQGDEQYF